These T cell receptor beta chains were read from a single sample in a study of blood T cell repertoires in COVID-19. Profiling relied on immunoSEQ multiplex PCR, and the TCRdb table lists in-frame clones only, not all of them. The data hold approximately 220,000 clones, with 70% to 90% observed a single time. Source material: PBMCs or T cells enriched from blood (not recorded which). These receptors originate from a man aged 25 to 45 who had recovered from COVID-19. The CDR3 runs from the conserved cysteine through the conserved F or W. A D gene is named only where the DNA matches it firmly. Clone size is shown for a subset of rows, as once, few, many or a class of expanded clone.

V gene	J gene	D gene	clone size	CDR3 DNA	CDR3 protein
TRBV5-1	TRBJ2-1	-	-	TGCGCCAGCAGCCTCCTGGGGGCGGTCTCCTACAATGAGCAGTTCTTC	CASSLLGAVSYNEQFF
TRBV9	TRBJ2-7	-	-	TGTGCCAGCAGCCCAACTCACTCCTACGAGCAGTACTTC	CASSPTHSYEQYF
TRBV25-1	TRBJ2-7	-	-	TGTGCCAGCAGTGAATATTCCGTCCCCACTATAAGCTACGAGCAGTACTTC	CASSEYSVPTISYEQYF
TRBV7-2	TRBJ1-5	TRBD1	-	TGTGCCAGCAGCTGGGACAGGGCGGTCCCAGGCAATCAGCCCCAGCATTTT	CASSWDRAVPGNQPQHF
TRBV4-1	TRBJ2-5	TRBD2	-	TGCGCCAGCAGCCAAGAGACTAGCGGGGGTCGCCGGACCCAGTACTTC	CASSQETSGGRRTQYF
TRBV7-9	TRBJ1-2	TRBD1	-	TGTGCCAGCAGCTTAGCGACAGGGGATGGCTACACCTTC	CASSLATGDGYTF
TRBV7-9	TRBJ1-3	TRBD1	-	TGTGCCAGCAAGAAGGACAGGGGCGGGGGAAACACCATATATTTT	CASKKDRGGGNTIYF
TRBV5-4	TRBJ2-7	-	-	TGTGCCAGCAGCTTGGGTGGATCTAGTCTCTACGAGCAGTACTTC	CASSLGGSSLYEQYF
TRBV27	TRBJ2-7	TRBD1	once	TGTGCCAGCAGTTCCTATTCAAGGGACAGGGGATACGAGCAGTACTTC	CASSSYSRDRGYEQYF
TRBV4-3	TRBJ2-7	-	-	TGCGCCAGCAGCCAAGGATTAACAGGGGGGGGCTACAAGCAGTACTTC	CASSQGLTGGGYKQYF
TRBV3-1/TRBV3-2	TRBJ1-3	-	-	TGTGCCAGCAGCCAAGGCGGGGCTGGAAACACCATATATTTT	CASSQGGAGNTIYF
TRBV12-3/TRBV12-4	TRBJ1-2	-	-	TGTGCCAGCAGCCAAGGACAGACCCTTCGCTACACCTTC	CASSQGQTLRYTF
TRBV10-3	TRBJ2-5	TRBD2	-	TGTGCCACCCAGACTAGCGGGAGTTATTCAGAGACCCAGTACTTC	CATQTSGSYSETQYF
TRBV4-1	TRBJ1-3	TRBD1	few	TGCGCCAGCAGCCTTGGACAGGGCCGGGACACCATATATTTT	CASSLGQGRDTIYF
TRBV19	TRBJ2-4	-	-	TGTGCCAGTAGTATATTGTCGGTAGTGCGGGAATCCAAAAACATTCAGTACTTC	CASSILSVVRESKNIQYF
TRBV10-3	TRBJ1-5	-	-	TGTGCCATCAGTGATACACGCAATCAGCCCCAGCATTTT	CAISDTRNQPQHF
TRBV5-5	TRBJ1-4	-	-	TGTGCCAGCAGCTTCGGGGACATACTAGGCGCAGGTGAAAAACTGTTTTTT	CASSFGDILGAGEKLFF
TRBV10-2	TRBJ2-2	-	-	TGCGCCAGCAGGGGACTCACGAACACCGGGGAGCTGTTTTTT	CASRGLTNTGELFF
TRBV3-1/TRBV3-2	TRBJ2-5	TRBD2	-	TGTGCCAGCAGCCTACATGAGGGACTAGCGGTACAAGAGACCCAGTACTTC	CASSLHEGLAVQETQYF
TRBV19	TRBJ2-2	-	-	TGTGCCAGTAGTATAGGGGTAGCCAGCACCGGGGAGCTGTTTTTT	CASSIGVASTGELFF
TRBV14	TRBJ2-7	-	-	TGTGCCAGCAGCCAGGAACGGGTGATTCAGTACTTC	CASSQERVIQYF
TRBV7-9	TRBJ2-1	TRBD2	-	TGTGCCAGCAGCCTTCGGGGGGGCCGTTCCAATGAGCAGTTCTTC	CASSLRGGRSNEQFF
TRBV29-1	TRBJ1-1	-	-	TGCAGCGTTAGAAGGGGTCAGAGGAACACTGAAGCTTTCTTT	CSVRRGQRNTEAFF
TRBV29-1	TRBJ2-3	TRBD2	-	TGCAGCGTCGGGAATAGCGGGAGCACGCAGTATTTT	CSVGNSGSTQYF
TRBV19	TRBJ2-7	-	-	TGTGCCAGTAGTCTCCAGGGGGGATACGAGCAGTACTTC	CASSLQGGYEQYF
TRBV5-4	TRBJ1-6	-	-	TGTGCCAGCAGCCAATACGACGGGAGGTCCAGCTCCTATAATTCACCCCTCCACTTT	CASSQYDGRSSSYNSPLHF
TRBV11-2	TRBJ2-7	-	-	TGTGCCAGCAGCTTAGGGGCTTTGTCCTACGAGCAGTACTTC	CASSLGALSYEQYF
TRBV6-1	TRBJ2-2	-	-	TGTGCCAGCAGTGAATGGCGGGCGCAGAACACCGGGGAGCTGTTTTTT	CASSEWRAQNTGELFF
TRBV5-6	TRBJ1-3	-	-	TGTGCCAGCAGCTTGGTTAGCTCTGGAAACACCATATATTTT	CASSLVSSGNTIYF
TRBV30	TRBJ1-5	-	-	TGTGCCTGGAGTGTTAACGGCGGTCAGCCCCAGCATTTT	CAWSVNGGQPQHF
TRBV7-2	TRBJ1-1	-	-	TGTGCCAGCAGCTTCCGGGACACAGCAAATGCTGAAGCTTTCTTT	CASSFRDTANAEAFF
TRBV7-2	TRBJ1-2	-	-	TGTGCCAGCAGCTTAAGGAGACAGGATGGCTACACCTTC	CASSLRRQDGYTF
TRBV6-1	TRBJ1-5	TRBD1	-	TGTGCCAGCAGTGAAGCTTTTGGACAGGGAAACAGCTATAGCAATCAGCCCCAGCATTTT	CASSEAFGQGNSYSNQPQHF
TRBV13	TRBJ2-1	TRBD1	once	TGTGCCAGCAGCTCGTCGGACAGGGTGCGGAATGAGCAGTTCTTC	CASSSSDRVRNEQFF
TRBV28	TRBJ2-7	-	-	TGTGCCAGCAGCCCGCCCGACAGTTTCTACGAGCAGTACTTC	CASSPPDSFYEQYF
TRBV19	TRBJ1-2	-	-	TGTGCCAGTAGCATACATGGGACTTACTATGGCTACACCTTC	CASSIHGTYYGYTF
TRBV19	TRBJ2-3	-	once	TGTGCCAGTAGCCCCATGGAGGGCAGAAGCACAGATACGCAGTATTTT	CASSPMEGRSTDTQYF
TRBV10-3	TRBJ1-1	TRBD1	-	TGTGCCATCAGTGGGGGGACAGGGAACACTGAAGCTTTCTTT	CAISGGTGNTEAFF
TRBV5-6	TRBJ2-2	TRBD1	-	TGTGCCAGCAGCTGGACAGGGAAGGGCACCGGGGAGCTGTTTTTT	CASSWTGKGTGELFF
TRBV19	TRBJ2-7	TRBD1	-	TGTGCCAGTAGTCCCGGACAGGGGAGCTCCTACGAGCAGTACTTC	CASSPGQGSSYEQYF
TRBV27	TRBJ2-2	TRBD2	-	TGTGCCAGCAGTTGGGGACTAGCGGGAGTATCCGGGGAGCTGTTTTTT	CASSWGLAGVSGELFF
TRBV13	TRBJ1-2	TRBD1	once	TGTGCCAGCAGCTTAGGGACAGGGAAGGATGGCTACACCTTC	CASSLGTGKDGYTF
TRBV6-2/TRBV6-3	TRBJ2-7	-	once	TGTGCCAGCAGTCCCCTCCTGGCAGGGCTCTACGAGCAGTACTTC	CASSPLLAGLYEQYF
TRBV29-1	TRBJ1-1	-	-	TGCAGCTGTCAGGGCGATGTCACTGAAGCTTTCTTT	CSCQGDVTEAFF
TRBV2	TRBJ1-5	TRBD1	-	TGTGCCAGCAGTGAAGGGCAGGGGGAGCAGCCCCAGCATTTT	CASSEGQGEQPQHF
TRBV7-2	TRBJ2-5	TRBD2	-	TGTGCCAGCAGCTTATTTGGACTAGCGGCTCAAGAGACCCAGTACTTC	CASSLFGLAAQETQYF
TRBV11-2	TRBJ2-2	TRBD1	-	TGTGCCAGCAGCTTTAGACAGGGGCCGAACACCGGGGAGCTGTTTTTT	CASSFRQGPNTGELFF
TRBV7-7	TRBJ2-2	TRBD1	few	TGTGCTAGCAGCAGAACGCCGGGACAGTCCACCGGGGAGCTGTTTTTT	CASSRTPGQSTGELFF
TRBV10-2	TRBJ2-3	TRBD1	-	TGCGCCAGCCAGGACAGGGACGGGATCACAGATACGCAGTATTTT	CASQDRDGITDTQYF
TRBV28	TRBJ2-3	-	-	TGTGCCAGCAGTCCCTCGGGTCTGCACACAGATACGCAGTATTTT	CASSPSGLHTDTQYF
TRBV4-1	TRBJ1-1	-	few	TGCGCCAGCAGCCAACCCCAATTTAGCATGAACACTGAAGCTTTCTTT	CASSQPQFSMNTEAFF
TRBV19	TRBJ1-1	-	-	TGTGCCAGTAGTATAGATGGGTTAGCGAACACTGAAGCTTTCTTT	CASSIDGLANTEAFF
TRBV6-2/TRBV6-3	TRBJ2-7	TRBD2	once	TGTGCCAGCAGTTACCCCTCTAGCGGCCCTGCCTACGAGCAGTACTTC	CASSYPSSGPAYEQYF